The present TCR beta chain was sequenced within a study of T cell responses to AZD1222 COVID-19 vaccine (dated by TCRdb to the early 2020s). Concerning the study at large: TCR sequencing was performed for about 250 trial participants, of whom some 200 were given two doses of AZD1222 and around 25 were given two doses of MenACWY control vaccine. Trial participants were enrolled into age subgroups of 18-55, 56-69 and 70-plus years, which contained approximately 150, 28 and 58 TCR-sequenced participants, respectively.

CDR1 and CDR2 are drawn from the germline V gene: SGHDT, YYEEEE. Unmatched junction bases come to 8, with V trimmed by 3 bases and J by 2 bases. Reading from cysteine to phenylalanine, the CDR3 counts 15 amino acids. Just the 45-base CDR3 DNA is kept, in frame starting at base 1. The research as a whole found: After two AZD1222 doses, spike-specific TCR breadth and depth were significantly higher than at day 0 and than in MenACWY recipients. Conclusions about previously exposed vaccinees are limited, since just six AZD1222 recipients were seropositive for SARS-CoV-2 at baseline. In the small 56-69-year group, the increase in depth fell short of significance, most likely because of low power. Reportedly, close to half of the unique spike-specific TCRs recognized epitopes lying outside the regions that are mutated in the B.1.351 and B.1.1.7 variants. The vaccine-associated CD4 TCRs covered the entire spike protein, and the dominant responses fell in regions 160-218 and 743-854. Because no day 14 peak-response samples were available, the repertoires could be characterized only after the peak T cell response. Most participants were white British and females outnumbered males, and the authors suggested that clonal diversity may have been underestimated.

The CDR3 regions of human TCRbeta chains were analyzed by immunosequencing. As for the original processing: Repertoire TCRs were checked for matches against a reference library of SARS-CoV-2-specific TCRs that had been generated using the MIRA antigen-specificity platform. Breadth was defined as the fraction of unique TCRs that were SARS-CoV-2-associated. Depth was defined as the fraction of total T cells that were SARS-CoV-2-associated. Each spike-specific TCR was assigned to its reactive spike region and to a CD4 or CD8 class using the MIRA data. Log10-transformed breadth and depth values were compared by one-way ANOVA with Sidak's multiple comparisons tests. TCRdb holds this immuneACCESS table with in-frame rearrangements only. Some clones are missing; in checked studies, unresolved V genes explain under half, and the rest has no known cause. The D gene and trimming were derived from the DNA, and the V and J assignments and clone size from that table. This sample is represented by some 98,000 clones; around 84% of them were singletons. The ten most abundant clones make up 14% of the sample.

The label giving this sample's time point can be read as: about 28 days (+/-7) after the second vaccine dose. AZD1222 recipients with second doses at about 4 weeks or about 12 weeks were pooled, because spike-specific TCR depth and breadth did not differ between schedules. Vaccinee samples were obtained from the UK trials COV001 and COV002, which included a single-blind randomized controlled phase 2/3 trial of AZD1222 (ChAdOx1 nCoV-19) in healthy adults. Trial participant PBMC samples were collected at day 0 and day 28 after the second dose for TCRbeta chain sequencing. This clone was seen only a few times. Its antigen is not yet known. It has no much larger one-base neighbor in the sample; base qualities were not kept.

The receptor chain draws on TRBV5-6 and TRBJ2-7; 7 nucleotides in the junction match TRBD1. The material was peripheral blood, obtained 28 days after the second AZD1222 dose. The clonotype originates from an adult who received the AZD1222 COVID-19 vaccine. The DNA reads as follows: TGTGCCAGCAGCTGGGGGACAGTTGGGCCCTACGAGCAGTACTTC. It specifies CASSWGTVGPYEQYF.